This passage covers 6 T cell receptor beta chains from one sample sequenced in a study of graft-versus-host responses after intestinal transplantation. Their recognized antigens are unknown. Assay: immunoSEQ multiplex PCR; the TCRdb copy retains only in-frame clones and omits some. The sample consists of around 77,000 clones, approximately 96% of them appearing once. The specimen was unstimulated CD8+ T cells sorted from spleen or lymph node cells, collected before intestinal transplant. The receptors come from a human donor who received an intestinal transplant.

V usage is TRBV5-1 and J usage is TRBJ1-1; D gene unclear. This CDR3 has 11 amino acids. V dropped 4 bases and J dropped 7 bases, with 8 bases sitting between them. CDR1 is SGHRS, CDR2 YFSETQ, per germline. DNA for the CDR3: TGCGCCAGCAGCCCGGGTGGTGAAGCTTTCTTT. Protein: CASSPGGEAFF.

This clone was seen only a few times. The chain has TRBV6-6 and TRBJ2-3; possibly TRBD2 for D (6 bases). CDR3 length: 16 amino acids. V was pared by 6 bases and J by 1 base, with 17 bases between. CDR1 MNHNY and CDR2 SVGAGI come from the germline V gene (reference sequence). The CDR3 DNA is TGTGCCAGCAGCCCACTGACTAGTTCCGGCACAGATACGCAGTATTTT. Translated, it gives CASSPLTSSGTDTQYF.

The rearrangement joins TRBV5-5 to TRBJ2-1, with 14 bases that match TRBD2. Germline V CDR1 and CDR2: SGHKS, YYEKEE (reference sequence). The CDR3 totals 20 residues. V lost 4 bases and J lost 3; bases outside the gene matches: 15. CDR3 nucleotide sequence: TGTGCCAGCAGCGCGGCGACTAGCGGGAGGGCCATGGGTAGCTACAATGAGCAGTTCTTC. Protein sequence: CASSAATSGRAMGSYNEQFF.

The genes are TRBV19 and TRBJ2-1, with D unclear. V lost 0 bases and J 5 bases, leaving 2 bases between the germline ends. CDR1 is LNHDA, CDR2 SQIVND, per germline (reference sequence). This CDR3 has 12 amino acids. CDR3 sequence: CASSIEHNEQFF. CDR3 nucleotide sequence: TGTGCCAGTAGTATAGAGCACAATGAGCAGTTCTTC. The full variable domain, rest sourced from reference TRBV19 and TRBJ2-1, is DGGITQSPKYLFRKEGQNVTLSCEQNLNHDAMYWYRQDPGQGLRLIYYSQIVNDFQKGDIAEGYSVSREKKESFPLTVTSAQKNPTAFYLCASSIEHNEQFFGPGTRLTVL.

The CDR3 nucleotides read TGTCCCAAGTGTGTGGGCTTACCTGCGACCCAGTACTTC. Translating it yields CPKCVGLPATQYF. The chain joins TRBV10-3 to TRBJ2-5; D unresolved. Germline V lookup: CDR1 ENHRY, CDR2 SYGVKD. The CDR3 contains 13 residues.

The genes are TRBV7-9 and TRBJ2-7; D possibly uses TRBD1 or TRBD2 (5 bases each). Deletions cut 1 base from V and 2 bases from J, with 12 bases between. The CDR3 is 15 amino acids. Germline V gene sequence: CDR1 SEHNR, CDR2 FQNEAQ (reference sequence). The CDR3 bases are TGTGCCAGCAGCTTAGGGGGACGTTTCCCCTACGAGCAGTACTTC. Its translation: CASSLGGRFPYEQYF. The variable domain in full, with the rest retrieved from reference TRBV7-9 and TRBJ2-7, is DTGVSQNPRHKITKRGQNVTFRCDPISEHNRLYWYRQTLGQGPEFLTYFQNEAQLEKSRLLSDRFSAERPKGSFSTLEIQRTEQGDSAMYLCASSLGGRFPYEQYFGPGTRLTVT.